Following are 11 T cell receptor beta chains from one sample sequenced in a study of CD8 T cells in Susac syndrome (dated by TCRdb to between 2018 and 2020). Library creation used the immunoSEQ multiplex PCR assay. RNA was extracted using the RNeasy kit, and about 0.45 to 1 microgram was reverse transcribed with random hexamers. In TCRdb, the public reads were trimmed at Q25 with fastp and aligned with MiXCR, with productive beta chains retained. Entries are consolidated by CDR3 protein sequence, retaining the most common genes and DNA. The sample data list approximately 100,000 distinct CDR3 sequences, and approximately 94% of these were observed just once. The ten largest clones take up about 0.41% of the sample. Sequencing was done on a sample of CD8+ T cells from PBMCs. The receptors were gathered from a human donor with Susac syndrome.

The rearrangement links TRBV5-4 to TRBJ1-2; D may be TRBD1 (5 bases). CDR3 length equals 13 residues. V was shortened by 5 bases and J by 4 bases, with 12 bases between the two germline ends. Germline loops: CDR1 SGHNT, CDR2 YYREEE (reference sequence). CDR3 sequence reads: CASRGEAIYGYTF. DNA for the CDR3: TGTGCCAGCAGGGGGGAGGCAATCTATGGCTACACCTTC.

This clonotype occurred once. The chain carries TRBV9 and TRBJ2-2, with 12 bases lining up with TRBD2. This CDR3 spans 16 amino acids. Germline values: CDR1 SGDLS, CDR2 YYNGEE. J lost 6 bases, V lost 4 bases, and 7 bases had no gene match. The CDR3 loop reads CASSPRLAGASGELFF. DNA for the CDR3: TGTGCCAGCAGCCCGAGACTAGCGGGGGCCTCCGGGGAGCTGTTTTTT.

This clonotype came up once. The rearrangement joins TRBV20-1 to TRBJ1-5; no firm D call. Germline CDR1 DFQATT, CDR2 SNEGSKA (reference sequence). CDR3 length equals 12 residues. The germline V and J ends were trimmed by 6 bases and 2 bases, with 8 bases remaining between them. CDR3 sequence: CSATDGNQPQHF. The CDR3 region has the DNA TGCAGTGCAACCGACGGCAATCAGCCCCAGCATTTT.

J is TRBJ2-5 and V is TRBV15, with D possibly matching TRBD1 (6 bases). Germline V gene data show CDR1 as LNHNV and CDR2 as YYDKDF (reference sequence). Trimming removed 0 bases at V and 2 bases at J, with 10 bases between. This CDR3 is 15 amino acids long. CDR3 sequence reads: CATSRDVGQQETQYF. CDR3 bases: TGTGCCACCAGCAGAGATGTAGGACAGCAAGAGACCCAGTACTTC. Complete variable domain (other parts from reference TRBV15 and TRBJ2-5): DAMVIQNPRYQVTQFGKPVTLSCSQTLNHNVMYWYQQKSSQAPKLLFHYYDKDFNNEADTPDNFQSRRPNTSFCFLDIRSPGLGDTAMYLCATSRDVGQQETQYFGPGTRLLVL.

The V gene is TRBV19, the J gene TRBJ2-1, with a possible D match to TRBD2 (6 bases). The CDR3 is made up of 15 amino acids. Trimming left V 5 bases short and J 6 bases short, with 17 bases between. Germline lookup yields CDR1 LNHDA and CDR2 SQIVND (reference sequence). Here the CDR3 DNA reads TGTGCCAGTAGTGTCCGGGACTCGGCCCTCAATGAGCAGTTCTTC. It is translated as CASSVRDSALNEQFF. Full variable domain (remainder filled in from reference TRBV19 and TRBJ2-1): DGGITQSPKYLFRKEGQNVTLSCEQNLNHDAMYWYRQDPGQGLRLIYYSQIVNDFQKGDIAEGYSVSREKKESFPLTVTSAQKNPTAFYLCASSVRDSALNEQFFGPGTRLTVL.

The chain couples TRBV9 to TRBJ2-3; 10 bases fit TRBD2. The CDR3 sequence is 17 residues long. Germline CDR1 reads SGDLS; CDR2 reads YYNGEE. V shed 4 bases and J 5 bases; nucleotides not matched to a gene: 13. CDR3 protein: CASSPESGGARRDTQYF. CDR3 coding DNA: TGTGCCAGCAGCCCGGAGAGCGGGGGGGCAAGACGAGATACGCAGTATTTT.

This clonotype has a single count. The chain employs TRBV20-1 and TRBJ1-1; a possible D gene is TRBD1 (5 bases). V lost 6 bases, J lost 2 bases, and 16 bases lay in between. Germline V gene data show CDR1 as DFQATT and CDR2 as SNEGSKA (reference sequence). This CDR3 spans 14 amino acids. DNA of the CDR3: TGCAGTGCAAGGGAGAGGGGAGTTAACACTGAAGCTTTCTTT. It specifies CSARERGVNTEAFF.

This chain uses TRBV6-1 with TRBJ2-6; perhaps TRBD1 as D (6 bases). The length of the CDR3 is 18 residues. Trimming stripped 2 bases from V and 1 base from J, with 15 bases between. Germline V gives CDR1 MNHNS, CDR2 SASEGT. The CDR3 DNA follows: TGTGCCAGCAGTGAATCGTTCAGGGGAAATTCTGGGGCCAACGTCCTGACTTTC. Its translation is CASSESFRGNSGANVLTF.

The rearrangement links TRBV4-1 to TRBJ1-2, with D perhaps TRBD1 (5 bases). V lost 3 bases and J 4 bases, leaving 15 bases between the germline ends. The CDR3 has 15 amino acids. The germline V gene has CDR1 MGHRA and CDR2 YSYEKL. CDR3 loop: CASSQVRQPLYGYTF. CDR3 DNA: TGCGCCAGCAGCCAGGTTCGACAGCCCCTCTATGGCTACACCTTC.

This chain uses TRBV27 with TRBJ2-7, with D possibly being TRBD1 (6 bases). The CDR3 is 12 amino acids. Germline CDR1 is MNHEY and CDR2 is SMNVEV (reference sequence). V lost 5 bases and J 6 bases, leaving 11 bases between the germline ends. The CDR3 DNA sequence: TGTGCCAGCAGTACCACAGGGACCGAGCAGTACTTC. It is translated as CASSTTGTEQYF.

The sample holds a few counts of this clonotype. The chain joins TRBV2 to TRBJ1-1; 10 bases are shared with TRBD1. The CDR3 length is 14 residues. V lost 4 bases, J lost 4 bases, and 3 bases stayed unmatched. In germline, CDR1 is SNHLY, CDR2 FYNNEI. CDR3 bases: TGTGCCAGCAGTGGCGGACAGGGGGGCACTGAAGCTTTCTTT. Amino acid sequence: CASSGGQGGTEAFF.